This entry concerns a single TCR beta chain. This CDR3 is built from 11 residues. CDR1 is SGHAT, CDR2 FQNNGV, per germline. Deletions cut 3 bases from V and 5 bases from J, with 5 bases between. This record belongs to a study of molecular identifiers for immune sequencing clone quantification. Using its own MiXCR run on the PCR reads, TCRdb lists one record per CDR3 protein. The sample includes about 640,000 distinct CDR3 sequences, around 20% of them seen just once. The rearrangement links TRBV11-2 to TRBJ2-7; no reliable D call. Source material: naive CD8+ T cells from blood, with Jurkat cell RNA spiked in. The subset denotes: FACS-sorted CD8+CD4-CCR7+CD45RA+ naive T cells. This receptor was obtained from a human donor in good health. Some libraries in this study had Jurkat cell RNA spiked in. CDR3 coding DNA: TGTGCCAGCAGCTTGTCTAACGAGCAGTACTTC. Its protein is CASSLSNEQYF.